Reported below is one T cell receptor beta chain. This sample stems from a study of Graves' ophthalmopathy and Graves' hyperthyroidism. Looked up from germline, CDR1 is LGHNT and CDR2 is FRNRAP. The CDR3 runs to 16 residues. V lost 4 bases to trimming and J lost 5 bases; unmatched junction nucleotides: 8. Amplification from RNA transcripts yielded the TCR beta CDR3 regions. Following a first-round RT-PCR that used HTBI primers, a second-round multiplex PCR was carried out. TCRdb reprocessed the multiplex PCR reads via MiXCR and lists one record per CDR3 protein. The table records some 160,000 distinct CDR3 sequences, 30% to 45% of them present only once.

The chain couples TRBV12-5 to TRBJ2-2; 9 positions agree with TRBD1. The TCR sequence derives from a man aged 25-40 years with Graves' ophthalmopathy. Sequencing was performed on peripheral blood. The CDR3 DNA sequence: TGTGCTAGTGGTTCTTATACCGGGACAGGGACCGGGGAGCTGTTTTTT. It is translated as CASGSYTGTGTGELFF.